The T cell receptor (beta chain) under discussion was sequenced for a study of early T cells in non-severe SARS-CoV-2 infection (dated by TCRdb to the early 2020s). Regarding the research as a whole: Bulk RNA from unsorted whole blood was used for TCR sequencing, so alpha and beta chains could not be paired. What the work shows at the level of the full study, not this receptor alone: Matching against VDJdb was skewed toward anti-spike CD8 responses, likely underestimated virus-specific expansions, and missed private and CD4 specificities.

This clonotype was counted between two and nine times. Its recognized antigen is unknown. Within one base of it there is no much larger clone, and no base qualities were kept. The study was a case-control design nested within a healthcare worker cohort in London, UK, with weekly nasopharyngeal swab PCR tests and blood sampling. Between 23 and 31 March 2020, the week of the UK lockdown, healthcare workers were enrolled and then followed up weekly for as long as 16 weeks. Libraries were built with 5' RACE. Instrument on record: NextSeq 500. The TCR library protocol attached unique molecular identifiers to individual cDNA molecules to correct for sequencing error and PCR bias. Sequencing covered both TCR alpha and beta chains, and within each sample the abundances of alpha and beta sequences were tightly co-correlated. The authors processed their data as follows. Decombinator V4 was used to perform V gene, J gene and CDR3 annotation of TCR sequences. Expanded TCRs were defined as changing significantly between any two time points under a Poisson model with p below 0.0001. TCR abundances were normalised to the total number of TCRs sequenced per sample and expressed as counts per million. VDJdb, accessed 1 November 2021, was searched for CMV, EBV and SARS-CoV-2 annotated TCRs, with TCRs annotated for multiple antigens excluded. Clones were called with MiXCR by TCRdb after fastp trimmed the public reads at Q25, and only in-frame beta chains were retained. Records with the same CDR3 protein are collapsed into one entry carrying the most frequent genes and DNA. These V and J calls derive from TCRdb rather than the authors' analysis. Within this sample are some 52,000 distinct CDR3 sequences, with 8% of them counted one time only. Together, the top ten hold 9.4% of the sample.

The sequence was collected from an adult who was a healthcare worker with PCR-confirmed SARS-CoV-2 infection or an uninfected control (not recorded which). Sample: whole blood.

The bases read TGTGCCAGCAGCTTGGAACGGTTCACAGATACGCAGTATTTT. Its product reads: CASSLERFTDTQYF. The sequence is built from TRBV5-8 and TRBJ2-3; the D gene cannot be resolved reliably. Spanning cysteine to phenylalanine, the CDR3 consists of 14 amino acids. The retained sequence is limited to the CDR3, 42 bases, with the frame set at the first base. Per the germline V gene, SGHTS is the CDR1 and YDEGEE is the CDR2. The V and J ends are trimmed by 0 bases and 2 bases, leaving 7 bases between them.